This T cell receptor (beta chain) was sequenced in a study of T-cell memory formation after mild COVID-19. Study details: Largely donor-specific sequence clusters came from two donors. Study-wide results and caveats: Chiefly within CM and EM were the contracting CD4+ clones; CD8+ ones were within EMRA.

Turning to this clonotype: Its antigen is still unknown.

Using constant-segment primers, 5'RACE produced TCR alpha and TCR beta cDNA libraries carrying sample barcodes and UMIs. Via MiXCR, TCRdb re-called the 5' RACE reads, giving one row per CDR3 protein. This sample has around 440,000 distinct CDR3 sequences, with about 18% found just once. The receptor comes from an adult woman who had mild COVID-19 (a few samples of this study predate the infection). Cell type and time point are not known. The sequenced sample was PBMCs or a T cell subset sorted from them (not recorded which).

The CDR3 DNA follows: TGTGCCAGCAGCCGAACAGGGGGCGCAGGGGAAGCTTTCTTT. Translation: CASSRTGGAGEAFF. The chain links TRBV14 to TRBJ1-1; 9 nucleotides agree with TRBD1. Germline CDR1 reads SGHDN; CDR2 reads FVKESK. CDR3 length: 14 residues. Trimming at V came to 4 bases and at J to 8 bases, leaving 8 bases not matched to a gene.